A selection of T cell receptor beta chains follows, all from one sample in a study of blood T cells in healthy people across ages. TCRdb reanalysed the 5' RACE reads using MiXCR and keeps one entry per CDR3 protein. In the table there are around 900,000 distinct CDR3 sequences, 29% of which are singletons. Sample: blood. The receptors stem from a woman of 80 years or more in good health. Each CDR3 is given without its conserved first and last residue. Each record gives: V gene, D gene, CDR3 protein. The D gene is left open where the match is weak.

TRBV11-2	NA	ASSLVRGKSSYEQY
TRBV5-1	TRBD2	ASSLASSGAYNEQF
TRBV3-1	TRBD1	ASVGTGGPDNSPLH
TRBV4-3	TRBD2	ASSQGGWGEYYNEQF
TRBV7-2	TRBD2	ASSSPSGGRTDTQY
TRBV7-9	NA	ASSQKGLPTGELF
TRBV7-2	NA	ASSPILGLGQVYSYEQY
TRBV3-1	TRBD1	ASSQERLQGATNEKLF
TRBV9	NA	ASSVEASQGYGYT
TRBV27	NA	ASSFLAGGNQPQH
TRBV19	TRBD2	ASRGSGGSPYQEF
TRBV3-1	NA	ASSPQGGQGEQY